This T cell receptor (beta chain) was captured in a study of metastatic and nonmetastatic thyroid tumors. Study at large: Repertoires from malignant and benign thyroid patients were compared across blood and tumor or nodule tissue.

Study conclusions and caveats: The study reportedly found significantly higher TCR beta diversity in malignant thyroid tumors than benign nodules, in blood and tumor.

Prior to thyroid surgery, none of the patients had received any treatment. This clone was detected ten times or more. What it recognizes is unknown. Study processing details: Clinicopathological groups differed in CDR3, with these differences serving to build a distant-metastasis classifier for papillary thyroid cancer. TCRdb re-clonotyped the PCR reads via MiXCR. Clone size and V and J calls follow TCRdb, not the original study. The sample lists more than 50,000 clones, roughly 22% occurring once. The CDR3 runs 16 residues. Trimming cost V 5 bases and J 10 bases; bases outside gene matches: 16. This chain connects TRBV12-3 or TRBV12-4 to TRBJ2-1; 8 bases fit TRBD1. Sequencing used blood. The TCR comes from a female donor with papillary thyroid cancer or a benign thyroid nodule (not recorded which). Some clones in this sample may be carry-over from other donors' samples. CDR3 sequence (DNA): TGTGCCAGCAGTCCATCCGAGGACAGGGAATATCGCGAGCAGTTCTTC. The encoded protein is CASSPSEDREYREQFF.